This T cell receptor beta chain was documented in a study of OX40 agonist ivuxolimab in advanced cancers. Study-wide results and caveats: Relative to CD4+ cells, CD8+ T cells on average had more expanded clones. Low clonal expansion, among the lowest seen, marked partial responders at 0.1-3.0 mg/kg.

Generated by immunoSEQ multiplex PCR, the TCRdb table keeps only in-frame clones and is missing some. The sample lists about 100,000 clones; 90% were seen once. Autoimmune disease history or systemic immunosuppression disqualified patients. Peripheral blood came from all dose cohorts at three timepoints. On this clone itself: The antigen is unknown.

This CDR3 is 16 amino acids long. Trimming left V 3 bases short and J 0 bases short, with 15 bases between. The germline gives CDR1 MDHEN, CDR2 SYDVKM. This receptor was identified in an adult with an advanced solid tumor such as melanoma, head and neck, liver or kidney cancer. The input for sequencing was CD4+ or CD8+ T cells sorted from blood, taken in a trial of the OX40 agonist ivuxolimab. This chain joins TRBV28 and TRBJ2-7; no definite D call. The CDR3 loop is CASSLASYRSSYEQYF. Written as DNA, the CDR3 is TGTGCCAGCAGTTTGGCCTCGTATCGGTCCTCCTACGAGCAGTACTTC. Full variable domain (rest looked up from reference TRBV28 and TRBJ2-7): DVKVTQSSRYLVKRTGEKVFLECVQDMDHENMFWYRQDPGLGLRLIYFSYDVKMKEKGDIPEGYSVSREKKERFSLILESASTNQTSMYLCASSLASYRSSYEQYFGPGTRLTVT.